This T cell receptor (beta chain) is drawn from a study of cytomegalovirus exposure and HLA in healthy donors. Study-wide points: Cytomegalovirus status, reportedly, was diagnosed with high specificity and sensitivity by the classifier. 164 TCR beta chains were listed as cytomegalovirus-associated. TCR sequences were mostly rare, though some public TCRs occurred in many donors.

CDR3 size: 14 residues. The germline V and J ends were trimmed by 0 bases and 3 bases, with 8 bases remaining between them. In germline, CDR1 is MNHEY, CDR2 SVGAGI. Among the donors, all were healthy bone marrow donors. The PCR ran on 60 Vbeta and 13 Jbeta primers. Only in-frame clones appear in the TCRdb table, and some are missing; sequencing was by immunoSEQ multiplex PCR. The sample has 150,000 to 200,000 clones, about four fifths seen once. Concerning this clone: The antigen is undetermined.

Sample: PBMCs. V and J are TRBV6-5 and TRBJ1-1; D is ambiguous. This clonotype originated in a man aged 45-60 years in good health and CMV-seronegative. CDR3 DNA sequence: TGTGCCAGCAGTTACTCGTCCGGAGACACTGAAGCTTTCTTT. Residues: CASSYSSGDTEAFF.